This entry lists 19 T cell receptor beta chains sequenced from one sample in a study of OX40 agonist ivuxolimab in advanced cancers. Repertoires were generated with immunoSEQ multiplex PCR, while TCRdb's copy carries only in-frame clones and drops some. Here the sample spans some 58,000 clones, roughly 80% being singletons. Sequencing was performed on CD4+ or CD8+ T cells sorted from blood, taken in a trial of the OX40 agonist ivuxolimab. The source is an adult with an advanced solid tumor such as melanoma, head and neck, liver or kidney cancer.

The chain links TRBV6-5 to TRBJ1-1, with D possibly matching TRBD1 (5 bases). The CDR3 loop spans 15 amino acids. From germline, CDR1 is MNHEY and CDR2 SVGAGI. The V and J ends lost 2 bases and 5 bases respectively, with 15 bases between them. CDR3 loop: CASSYPRGGRTEAFF. The CDR3 coding sequence is TGTGCCAGCAGTTACCCCCGCGGGGGGAGGACTGAAGCTTTCTTT.

The chain links TRBV5-6 to TRBJ2-7; the match to TRBD1 covers 8 bases. Germline values: CDR1 SGHDT, CDR2 YYEEEE. The CDR3 consists of 14 residues. V lost 4 bases, J lost 3 bases, and 6 bases stayed unmatched. This CDR3 is CASSPRTGIYEQYV. DNA of the CDR3: TGTGCCAGCAGCCCACGGACAGGGATCTACGAGCAGTACGTC.

The chain recombines TRBV7-2 with TRBJ1-4; D possibly corresponds to TRBD1 (5 bases). Germline values: CDR1 SGHTA, CDR2 FQGNSA. This CDR3 spans 14 amino acids. With 8 bases removed from V and 6 bases from J, the gap between germline ends came to 16 bases. The CDR3 coding sequence is TGTGCCAGCTCTTTGGGTCCGGGGGATGAAAAACTGTTTTTT. Protein sequence: CASSLGPGDEKLFF.

This chain uses TRBV10-3 with TRBJ2-3; D is unclear. CDR1 ENHRY and CDR2 SYGVKD come from the germline V gene. V gave up 1 base and J gave up 6 bases, with 5 bases separating them. This CDR3 is 12 amino acids long. The CDR3 region has the DNA TGTGCCATCAGTGAGTTGGGTGATACGCAGTATTTT. It encodes CAISELGDTQYF.

The chain couples TRBV5-1 to TRBJ2-3; 9 nucleotides line up with TRBD2. The V and J ends lost 0 bases and 0 bases, in that order; junction bases with no gene match: 2. This CDR3 is built from 16 residues. CDR1 is SGHRS and CDR2 is YFSETQ in the germline V gene. The chain's CDR3 is CASSLGLAASTDTQYF. In DNA, the CDR3 is TGCGCCAGCAGCTTGGGACTAGCGGCTAGCACAGATACGCAGTATTTT.

This chain links TRBV11-3 with TRBJ1-1; 8 bases are a match to TRBD1. V shed 5 bases, J shed 4 bases, and the junction held 3 bases outside the gene matches. This CDR3 has 13 residues. Germline CDR1 SGHNT, CDR2 YENEEA. The CDR3, as DNA: TGTGCCAGCAGCCGACAGGGGAGCACTGAAGCTTTCTTT. Encoded protein: CASSRQGSTEAFF.

CDR3 coding DNA: TGTGCCAGTAGTAGGGAAGGACAGCGGAACACTGAAGCTTTCTTT. Protein sequence: CASSREGQRNTEAFF. The gene calls are TRBV19 and TRBJ1-1; D is possibly TRBD1 (6 bases). The CDR3 has 15 amino acids. Germline CDR1 LNHDA, CDR2 SQIVND (reference sequence). Trimming took off 4 bases at V and 1 base at J, with 13 bases between the two ends.

The chain is built from TRBV7-7 and TRBJ2-4, with D possibly TRBD1 on 5 matching bases. The CDR3 is 12 amino acids. Per the germline V gene, CDR1 is SSHAT and CDR2 is FNYEAQ (reference sequence). The CDR3 nucleotides read TGTGCTGTTCTGGGGAAGGGGAACATTCAGTACTTC. This codes for CAVLGKGNIQYF. Variable domain in full (rest from reference TRBV7-7 and TRBJ2-4): GAGVSQSPRYKVTKRGQDVTLRCDPISSHATLYWYQQALGQGPEFLTYFNYEAQPDKSGLPSDRFSAERPEGSISTLTIQRTEQRDSAMYRCAVLGKGNIQYFGAGTRLSVL.

The rearrangement joins TRBV18 to TRBJ2-2; D remains ambiguous. The V gene lost 1 base and the J gene lost 0 bases, with 9 bases spanning the gap. The germline gives CDR1 KGHSH, CDR2 LQKENI. This CDR3 is built from 16 residues. CDR3: CASSPRPLTNTGELFF. CDR3 nucleotides: TGTGCCAGCTCACCACGACCACTTACGAACACCGGGGAGCTGTTTTTT.

The rearrangement uses TRBV27 and TRBJ1-1, with D hard to call. Germline-derived CDR1 and CDR2 are MNHEY and SMNVEV (reference sequence). The V and J ends lost 2 bases and 1 base respectively, with 11 bases between them. CDR3 size: 15 residues. The CDR3 DNA reads as TGTGCCAGCAGTTTAAGCTTTACGTCGAACACTGAAGCTTTCTTT. Translating it yields CASSLSFTSNTEAFF.

The chain has TRBV2 and TRBJ2-1, with 7 positions matching TRBD1. The junction had 15 bases not matched to a gene; V was cut back by 5 bases and J by 14 bases. This CDR3 contains 14 residues. Germline lookup yields CDR1 SNHLY and CDR2 FYNNEI. CDR3 in amino acids: CASSPEKGGFGEFF. The DNA of the CDR3 is TGTGCCAGCAGTCCTGAAAAAGGGGGCTTTGGGGAGTTCTTC.

The chain uses TRBV18 and TRBJ1-4, with D hard to call. CDR1 is KGHSH and CDR2 is LQKENI in the germline V gene. V was cut by 1 base and J by 8 bases, with 14 bases left in between. The CDR3 loop spans 15 amino acids. The CDR3 sequence: CASSPRAGFDEKLFF. The CDR3 DNA reads TGTGCCAGCTCACCACGGGCGGGTTTTGACGAAAAACTGTTTTTT.

J is TRBJ2-2 and V is TRBV5-1; D call uncertain. V lost 7 bases and J lost 4, with 8 bases in between. This CDR3 is built from 12 residues. CDR1 is SGHRS, CDR2 YFSETQ, per germline. The CDR3 sequence is CASRDATGELFF. The CDR3 nucleotides are TGCGCCAGCCGCGACGCCACCGGGGAGCTGTTTTTT. The entire variable domain, with the rest obtained from reference TRBV5-1 and TRBJ2-2, is as follows: KAGVTQTPRYLIKTRGQQVTLSCSPISGHRSVSWYQQTPGQGLQFLFEYFSETQRNKGNFPGRFSGRQFSNSRSEMNVSTLELGDSALYLCASRDATGELFFGEGSRLTVL.

CDR3 residues: CASSYFPAGEGYGYTF. DNA for the CDR3: TGTGCCAGCAGTTACTTTCCCGCCGGGGAAGGGTATGGCTACACCTTC. V usage is TRBV6-5 and J usage is TRBJ1-2; no definite D call. Germline V lookup: CDR1 MNHEY, CDR2 SVGAGI. The V and J ends lost 1 base and 5 bases respectively, with 17 bases between them. This CDR3 spans 16 amino acids.

This clone is a singleton in its sample. The chain links TRBV27 to TRBJ1-1; unclear D gene. Germline loops: CDR1 MNHEY, CDR2 SMNVEV (reference sequence). The CDR3 spans 14 residues. Trimming stripped 0 bases from V and 1 base from J, with 6 bases between. The CDR3 region is CASSLSWANTEAFF. In DNA, the CDR3 is TGTGCCAGCAGTTTATCTTGGGCGAACACTGAAGCTTTCTTT.

The CDR3, as DNA: TGTGCCACCAGCAGAGGAGCTAGCGGGAGGGGGGAGCAGTACTTC. Its protein is CATSRGASGRGEQYF. The V gene is TRBV15, the J gene TRBJ2-7, with TRBD2 matching 12 bases. The CDR3 length is 15 residues. In germline, CDR1 is LNHNV, CDR2 YYDKDF (reference sequence). V was clipped by 1 base and J by 7 bases; unmatched bases: 5.

This clone was observed a few times. CDR3 in amino acids: CASREGGGSYNEQFF. CDR3 bases: TGCGCCAGCAGGGAAGGAGGCGGCTCCTACAATGAGCAGTTCTTC. The chain has TRBV5-1 and TRBJ2-1, with D perhaps matching TRBD2 (5 bases). CDR1 SGHRS and CDR2 YFSETQ come from the germline V gene. This CDR3 has 15 amino acids. V was cut by 5 bases and J by 0 bases, with 12 bases left in between.

The genes are TRBV7-2 and TRBJ1-4; D is ambiguous. The V gene lost 2 bases and the J gene lost 7 bases, with 8 bases spanning the gap. Germline CDR1 SGHTA, CDR2 FQGNSA. CDR3 length: 13 amino acids. The CDR3 nucleotides are TGTGCCAGCAGCTTAATGACGGCTGAAAAACTGTTTTTT. Translated: CASSLMTAEKLFF. The full variable domain, in which reference TRBV7-2 and TRBJ1-4 provide the parts outside the CDR3, is GAGVSQSPSNKVTEKGKDVELRCDPISGHTALYWYRQSLGQGLEFLIYFQGNSAPDKSGLPSDRFSAERTGGSVSTLTIQRTQQEDSAVYLCASSLMTAEKLFFGSGTQLSVL.

The chain combines TRBV5-4 with TRBJ1-3; tentative D call: TRBD1 (5 bases). This CDR3 contains 14 residues. V lost 0 bases to trimming and J lost 5 bases, with 9 bases between them. Germline CDR1 is SGHNT and CDR2 is YYREEE (reference sequence). The CDR3 nucleotides are TGTGCCAGCAGCTTGGCAGGGACCCGAAACACCATATATTTT. Protein: CASSLAGTRNTIYF.